This is a list of T cell receptor beta chains from one sample in a study of T cell repertoires in cytomegalovirus infection. TCRdb independently ran MiXCR on the reads; one entry per CDR3 protein. The table shows about 310,000 distinct CDR3 sequences, with roughly 15% occurring only once. Sample: PBMCs. The receptors come from a human donor in good health (CMV status not recorded). Some clones in this sample may be carry-over from other donors' samples. Each CDR3 is given without its conserved first and last residue. Each record gives: CDR3 protein, D gene, V gene, J gene, clone size. D genes are given only for firm matches. Expanded clones are given a class, and other clones once, few, many or no size at all.

CDR3: ASSAIQEETQY
D: .
V: TRBV2
J: TRBJ2-5
size: few

CDR3: ASSPGQLYQPQH
D: TRBD1
V: TRBV18
J: TRBJ1-5
size: .

CDR3: ASSQLGLAGSYEQY
D: TRBD2
V: TRBV7-2
J: TRBJ2-7
size: many

CDR3: ASSLTGQVAEQF
D: .
V: TRBV7-3
J: TRBJ2-1
size: few

CDR3: ASGRSDRADEKLF
D: TRBD1
V: TRBV12-3/TRBV12-4
J: TRBJ1-4
size: .

CDR3: ASYNPGQGKREQY
D: TRBD1
V: TRBV27
J: TRBJ2-7
size: .

CDR3: ASSGQGPNTGELF
D: TRBD1
V: TRBV2
J: TRBJ2-2
size: many

CDR3: ASSDGGQRLF
D: .
V: TRBV7-9
J: TRBJ1-4
size: few

CDR3: ASSGQGVWGYT
D: TRBD1
V: TRBV25-1
J: TRBJ1-2
size: .

CDR3: ASSPDLAIVGNTIY
D: .
V: TRBV7-2
J: TRBJ1-3
size: many

CDR3: ASSLAPGSGDYGYT
D: .
V: TRBV7-9
J: TRBJ1-2
size: few

CDR3: ASTDWGRGQETQY
D: .
V: TRBV6-1
J: TRBJ2-5
size: many

CDR3: ASSFRQTNEQF
D: .
V: TRBV5-4
J: TRBJ2-1
size: many

CDR3: SAREVGEYGYT
D: .
V: TRBV20-1
J: TRBJ1-2
size: .

CDR3: ASSPASMGSYEQY
D: .
V: TRBV7-8
J: TRBJ2-7
size: many

CDR3: ASSSGPFGGGIQETQY
D: TRBD2
V: TRBV28
J: TRBJ2-5
size: many

CDR3: ASRPTQQRRTEPRDYEQY
D: .
V: TRBV5-5
J: TRBJ2-7
size: few

CDR3: ASSMDYRSTQY
D: .
V: TRBV27
J: TRBJ2-5
size: many

CDR3: SAPARTVGSPLH
D: .
V: TRBV20-1
J: TRBJ1-6
size: .

CDR3: ASGLAGNTEAF
D: .
V: TRBV12-5
J: TRBJ1-1
size: .

CDR3: ASSYSGPRSPLH
D: .
V: TRBV6-5
J: TRBJ1-6
size: many

CDR3: SARVAGYNEQF
D: TRBD2
V: TRBV20-1
J: TRBJ2-1
size: .

CDR3: ASRSAGDPYEQY
D: .
V: TRBV7-2
J: TRBJ2-7
size: few

CDR3: ASSVNRDSNSPLH
D: TRBD1
V: TRBV7-2
J: TRBJ1-6
size: many

CDR3: ATSDPNPLGGYT
D: .
V: TRBV24-1
J: TRBJ1-2
size: few

CDR3: ASSPGDRVSSTYSPLH
D: TRBD1
V: TRBV28
J: TRBJ1-6
size: many

CDR3: SVERGLGTGLTGELF
D: TRBD1
V: TRBV29-1
J: TRBJ2-2
size: .

CDR3: ASSAAVYSNQPQH
D: .
V: TRBV19
J: TRBJ1-5
size: few

CDR3: ASGPKGQTRTDTQY
D: TRBD1
V: TRBV12-5
J: TRBJ2-3
size: .

CDR3: ASSYRQNTEAF
D: .
V: TRBV6-2/TRBV6-3
J: TRBJ1-1
size: .

CDR3: ASSHLGQGARNEQF
D: TRBD1
V: TRBV4-2
J: TRBJ2-1
size: .

CDR3: ASGGGRGANVLT
D: .
V: TRBV19
J: TRBJ2-6
size: .

CDR3: SAIGGGLPFTDTQY
D: .
V: TRBV20-1
J: TRBJ2-3
size: .

CDR3: ASSYGALAGTDTQY
D: TRBD2
V: TRBV6-5
J: TRBJ2-3
size: few

CDR3: SAGAPDRKFSYEQY
D: .
V: TRBV20-1
J: TRBJ2-7
size: many

CDR3: ASVTGGSSYNEQF
D: TRBD2
V: TRBV6-6
J: TRBJ2-1
size: few

CDR3: ASSEGQQNTIY
D: .
V: TRBV6-1
J: TRBJ1-3
size: .

CDR3: ASSPRQSSYEQY
D: .
V: TRBV7-2
J: TRBJ2-7
size: many

CDR3: ASSVQGAGAF
D: TRBD1
V: TRBV7-2
J: TRBJ1-1
size: many

CDR3: ASSFRVQAPLH
D: .
V: TRBV12-3/TRBV12-4
J: TRBJ1-6
size: few

CDR3: ASSFWDRGSGELF
D: TRBD1
V: TRBV7-2
J: TRBJ2-2
size: few

CDR3: ASSLWGRGYT
D: .
V: TRBV12-3/TRBV12-4
J: TRBJ1-2
size: few

CDR3: ASSPRTDTEAF
D: .
V: TRBV18
J: TRBJ1-1
size: .